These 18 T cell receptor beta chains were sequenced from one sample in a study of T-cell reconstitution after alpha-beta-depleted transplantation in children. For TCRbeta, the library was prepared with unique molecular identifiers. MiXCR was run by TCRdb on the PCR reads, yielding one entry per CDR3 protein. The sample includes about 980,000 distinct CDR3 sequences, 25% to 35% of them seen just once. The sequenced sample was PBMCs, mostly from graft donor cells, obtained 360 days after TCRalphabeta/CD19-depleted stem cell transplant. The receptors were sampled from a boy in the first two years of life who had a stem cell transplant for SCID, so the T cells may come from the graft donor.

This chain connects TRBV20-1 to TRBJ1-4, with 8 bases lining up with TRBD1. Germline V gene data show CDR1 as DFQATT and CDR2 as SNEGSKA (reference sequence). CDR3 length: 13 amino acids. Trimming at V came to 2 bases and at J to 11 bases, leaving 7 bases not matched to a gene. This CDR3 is CSARPQGAGKLFF. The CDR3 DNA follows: TGCAGTGCTAGACCCCAGGGGGCTGGGAAACTGTTTTTT.

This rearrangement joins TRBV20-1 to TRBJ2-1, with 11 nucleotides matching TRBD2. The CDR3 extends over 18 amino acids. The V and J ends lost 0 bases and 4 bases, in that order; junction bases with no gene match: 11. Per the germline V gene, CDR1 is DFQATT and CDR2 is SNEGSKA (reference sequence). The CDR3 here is CSARDRIAGGPWYNEQFF. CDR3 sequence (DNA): TGCAGTGCTAGAGATCGGATAGCGGGGGGGCCATGGTACAATGAGCAGTTCTTC.

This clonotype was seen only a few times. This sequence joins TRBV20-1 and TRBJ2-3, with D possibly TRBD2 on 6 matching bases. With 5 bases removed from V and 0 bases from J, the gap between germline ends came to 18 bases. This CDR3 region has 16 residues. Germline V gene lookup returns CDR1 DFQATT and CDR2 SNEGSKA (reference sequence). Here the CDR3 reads CSAWASARISTDTQYF. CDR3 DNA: TGCAGTGCTTGGGCTAGCGCCCGTATTAGCACAGATACGCAGTATTTT.

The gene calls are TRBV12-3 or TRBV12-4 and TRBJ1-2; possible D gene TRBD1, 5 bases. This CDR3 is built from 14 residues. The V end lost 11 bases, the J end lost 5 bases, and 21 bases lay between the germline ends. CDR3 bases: TGTGCCTCCATAAAAGGGGTCTACGGTTATGGCTACACCTTC. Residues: CASIKGVYGYGYTF.

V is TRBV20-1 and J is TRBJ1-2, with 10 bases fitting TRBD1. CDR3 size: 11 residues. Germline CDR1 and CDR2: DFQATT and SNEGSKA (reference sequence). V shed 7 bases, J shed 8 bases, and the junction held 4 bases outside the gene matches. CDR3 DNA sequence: TGCAGTGGGACAGGGGGTGACGGCTACACCTTC. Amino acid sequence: CSGTGGDGYTF.

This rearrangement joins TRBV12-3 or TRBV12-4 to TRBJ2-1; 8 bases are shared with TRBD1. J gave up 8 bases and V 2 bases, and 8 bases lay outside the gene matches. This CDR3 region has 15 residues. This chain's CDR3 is CASSLWVGRGHEQFF. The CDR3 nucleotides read TGTGCCAGCAGTTTATGGGTGGGCAGGGGGCATGAGCAGTTCTTC.

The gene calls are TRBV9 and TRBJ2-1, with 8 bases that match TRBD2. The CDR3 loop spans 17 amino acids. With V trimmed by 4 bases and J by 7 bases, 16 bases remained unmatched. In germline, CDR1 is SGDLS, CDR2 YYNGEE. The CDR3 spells CASSFSGGTNFGNEQFF. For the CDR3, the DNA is TGTGCCAGCAGCTTCTCGGGGGGGACTAATTTCGGAAATGAGCAGTTCTTC.

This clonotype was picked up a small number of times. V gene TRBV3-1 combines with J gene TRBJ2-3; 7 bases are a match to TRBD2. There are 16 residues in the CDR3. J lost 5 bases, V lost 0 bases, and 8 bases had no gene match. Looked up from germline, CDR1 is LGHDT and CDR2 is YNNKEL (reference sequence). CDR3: CASSQDENWEGDTQYF. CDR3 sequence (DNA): TGTGCCAGCAGCCAAGATGAGAACTGGGAGGGAGATACGCAGTATTTT.

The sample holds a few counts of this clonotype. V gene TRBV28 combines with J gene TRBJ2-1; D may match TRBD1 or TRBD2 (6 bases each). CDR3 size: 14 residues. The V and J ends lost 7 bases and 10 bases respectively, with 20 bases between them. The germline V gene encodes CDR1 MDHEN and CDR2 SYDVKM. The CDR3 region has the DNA TGTGCCAGCAACCTGGACCCCCGGGGGCCAGAGCAGTTCTTC. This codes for CASNLDPRGPEQFF.

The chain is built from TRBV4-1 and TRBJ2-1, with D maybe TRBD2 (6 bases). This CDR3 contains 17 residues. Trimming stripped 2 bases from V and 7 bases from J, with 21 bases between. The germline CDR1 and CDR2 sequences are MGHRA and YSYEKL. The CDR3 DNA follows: TGCGCCAGCAGCCAACAGGCAAGGGGAGGAGCGGCAAATGAGCAGTTCTTC. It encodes CASSQQARGGAANEQFF.

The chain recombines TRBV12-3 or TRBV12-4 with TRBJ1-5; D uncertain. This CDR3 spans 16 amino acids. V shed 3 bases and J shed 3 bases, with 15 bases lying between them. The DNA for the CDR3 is TGTGCCAGCAGTTTTTCCGTTGCGTCGGTCAATCAGCCCCAGCATTTT. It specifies CASSFSVASVNQPQHF.

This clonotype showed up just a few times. The CDR3 DNA sequence: TGTGCCAGCTCTGACCGGGACAGCTCCTCCTACAATGAGCAGTTCTTC. Amino acid sequence: CASSDRDSSSYNEQFF. The chain joins TRBV12-3 or TRBV12-4 to TRBJ2-1, with TRBD1 identical over 7 bases. The CDR3 has 16 amino acids. Trimming at V came to 8 bases and at J to 0 bases, leaving 10 bases not matched to a gene.

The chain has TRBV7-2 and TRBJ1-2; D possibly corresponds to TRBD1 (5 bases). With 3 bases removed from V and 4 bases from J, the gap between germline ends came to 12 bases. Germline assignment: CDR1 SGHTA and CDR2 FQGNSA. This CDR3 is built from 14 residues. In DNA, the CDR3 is TGTGCCAGCAGCTTGGTTGCAGGGACCTATGGCTACACCTTC. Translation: CASSLVAGTYGYTF.

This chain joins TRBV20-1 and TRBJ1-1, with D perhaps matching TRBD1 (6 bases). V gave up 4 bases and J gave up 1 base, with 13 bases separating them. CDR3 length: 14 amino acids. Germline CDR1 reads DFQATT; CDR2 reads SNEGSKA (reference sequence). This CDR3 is CSAIAGAQNTEAFF. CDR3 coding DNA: TGCAGTGCTATAGCGGGGGCGCAGAACACTGAAGCTTTCTTT.

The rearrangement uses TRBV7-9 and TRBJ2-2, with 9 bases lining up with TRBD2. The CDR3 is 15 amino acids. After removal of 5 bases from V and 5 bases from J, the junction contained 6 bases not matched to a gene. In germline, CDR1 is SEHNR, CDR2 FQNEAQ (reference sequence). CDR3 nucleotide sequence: TGTGCCAGCAGCCGTAGCGGGGGAAAAACCGGGGAGCTGTTTTTT. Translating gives CASSRSGGKTGELFF.

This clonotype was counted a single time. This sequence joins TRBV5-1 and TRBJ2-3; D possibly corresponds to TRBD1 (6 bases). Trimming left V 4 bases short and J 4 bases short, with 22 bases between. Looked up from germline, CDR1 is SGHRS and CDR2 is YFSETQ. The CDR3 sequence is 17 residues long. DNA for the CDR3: TGCGCCAGCAGCGGCTTATTTGGGACACCACCTCCAGATACGCAGTATTTT. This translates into CASSGLFGTPPPDTQYF.

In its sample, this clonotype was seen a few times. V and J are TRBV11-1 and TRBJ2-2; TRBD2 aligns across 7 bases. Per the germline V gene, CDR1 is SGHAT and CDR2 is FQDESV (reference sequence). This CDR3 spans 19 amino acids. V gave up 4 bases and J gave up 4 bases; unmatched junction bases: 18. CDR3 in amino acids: CASSYSLSGARVGTGELFF. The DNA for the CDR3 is TGTGCCAGCAGCTATTCTCTGAGCGGGGCCCGAGTAGGCACCGGGGAGCTGTTTTTT.

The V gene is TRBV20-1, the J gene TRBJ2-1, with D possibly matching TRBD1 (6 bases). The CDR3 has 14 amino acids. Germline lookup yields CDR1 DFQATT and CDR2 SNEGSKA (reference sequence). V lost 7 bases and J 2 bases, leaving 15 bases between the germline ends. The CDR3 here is CSVRGTEPYNEQFF. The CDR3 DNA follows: TGCAGTGTAAGGGGGACCGAACCCTACAATGAGCAGTTCTTC.